This entry lists 26 T cell receptor beta chains sequenced from one sample in a study of blood T cell repertoires in COVID-19. Only in-frame clones appear in the TCRdb table, and some are missing; sequencing was by immunoSEQ multiplex PCR. In the table there are 170,000 or so clones, 80% of which are singletons. The sample comprised peripheral blood. These receptor sequences come from a man between 65 and 79 years old with active or convalescent COVID-19.

J is TRBJ2-6 and V is TRBV18, with 8 bases fitting TRBD1. The CDR3 covers 17 residues. Losses at the gene ends were 3 bases for V and 2 bases for J; bases not matched to a gene: 6. Germline V gives CDR1 KGHSH, CDR2 LQKENI. In nucleotides, the CDR3 is TGTGCCAGCTCACCTCAGGGGGCAATTGCTGGGGCCAACGTCCTGACTTTC. Its protein is CASSPQGAIAGANVLTF.

This clone appeared a few times. The chain couples TRBV10-3 to TRBJ1-1, with 9 bases that match TRBD1. The CDR3 length is 16 residues. Looked up from germline, CDR1 is ENHRY and CDR2 is SYGVKD. The J segment lost 2 bases and the V segment lost 8 bases, leaving 12 bases of the junction unmatched. The CDR3 protein is CAIAPGQGNKNTEAFF. The CDR3 region has the DNA TGTGCCATCGCCCCGGGACAGGGTAATAAAAACACTGAAGCTTTCTTT.

The chain carries TRBV5-1 and TRBJ1-3, with D possibly matching TRBD1 (5 bases). The CDR3 contains 17 residues. V lost 5 bases, J lost 2 bases, and 20 bases lay in between. Germline assignment: CDR1 SGHRS and CDR2 YFSETQ. The chain's CDR3 is CASSPDGGISAGNTIYF. CDR3 nucleotides: TGCGCCAGCAGTCCCGACGGGGGGATAAGTGCTGGAAACACCATATATTTT.

This clone is a singleton in its sample. The V and J genes are TRBV5-1 and TRBJ1-2, with D possibly TRBD1 on 5 matching bases. This CDR3 is 13 amino acids long. Trimming pared 2 bases from V and 6 bases from J, leaving 11 bases between. The germline CDR1 and CDR2 sequences are SGHRS and YFSETQ. Written as DNA, the CDR3 is TGCGCCAGCAGCTTTGGGGGGAAAAATGGCTACACCTTC. Translating it yields CASSFGGKNGYTF.

This chain connects TRBV19 to TRBJ2-5, with D possibly being TRBD2 (6 bases). V lost 10 bases and J lost 1, with 16 bases in between. Germline lookup yields CDR1 LNHDA and CDR2 SQIVND (reference sequence). This CDR3 region has 14 residues. The CDR3 bases are TGTGCCACTTCCCAGGGACTCAGCCAAGAGACCCAGTACTTC. Its translation: CATSQGLSQETQYF.

The chain carries TRBV5-1 and TRBJ1-3; D call uncertain. This CDR3 has 17 residues. Trimming took 4 bases from V and 0 from J, leaving 17 bases between them. The V gene's germline CDR1 is SGHRS and CDR2 YFSETQ. The CDR3 loop is CASSPTPRRPSGNTIYF. The CDR3 DNA follows: TGCGCCAGCAGCCCGACCCCCCGGAGGCCCTCTGGAAACACCATATATTTT.

The V call is TRBV6-5, the J call TRBJ2-1; D unclear. Germline V gene lookup returns CDR1 MNHEY and CDR2 SVGAGI. Trimming took off 2 bases at V and 6 bases at J, with 11 bases between the two ends. The CDR3 length is 14 residues. The CDR3 DNA reads as TGTGCCAGCAGTTACCCCCCCCCTCGCAATGAGCAGTTCTTC. Translation: CASSYPPPRNEQFF.

The genes are TRBV4-2 and TRBJ1-6, with 11 bases lining up with TRBD1. This CDR3 comprises 17 residues. Germline CDR1 is LGHNA and CDR2 is YNFKEQ. The V and J ends lost 6 bases and 2 bases, in that order; junction bases with no gene match: 6. In nucleotides, the CDR3 is TGTGCCAGCAGGCCCTCGGGACAGGGGGCCTATAATTCACCCCTCCACTTT. Translating gives CASRPSGQGAYNSPLHF.

CDR3 sequence reads: CASSDLYLGGTETQYF. In DNA form, the CDR3 reads TGTGCCAGCAGTGATTTATATTTGGGGGGGACGGAGACCCAGTACTTC. This chain uses TRBV6-1 with TRBJ2-5; 7 bases line up with TRBD2. CDR1 is MNHNS and CDR2 is SASEGT in the germline V gene. Trimming removed 3 bases from V and 5 bases from J; junction bases left unmatched: 12. CDR3 length: 16 residues.

This sequence joins TRBV5-1 and TRBJ2-3; 8 bases map to TRBD1. After removal of 4 bases from V and 1 base from J, the junction contained 5 bases not matched to a gene. The CDR3 is 15 residues long. The germline gives CDR1 SGHRS, CDR2 YFSETQ. Here the CDR3 reads CASSLPTGGTDTQYF. The CDR3 DNA reads TGCGCCAGCAGCCTCCCGACAGGGGGCACAGATACGCAGTATTTT.

The chain's CDR3 is CASSDPPGLAGLDTQYF. The CDR3 nucleotides read TGTGCCAGCAGTGATCCCCCGGGACTAGCGGGGCTAGATACGCAGTATTTT. The chain combines TRBV6-1 with TRBJ2-3, with TRBD2 identical over 13 bases. J gave up 5 bases and V 3 bases, and 8 bases lay outside the gene matches. Germline CDR1 and CDR2: MNHNS and SASEGT. The CDR3 is 17 residues long.

As concerns this clone: Other nucleotide sequences from this sample produce the same CDR3. V is TRBV7-8 and J is TRBJ1-4; D is possibly TRBD1 (5 bases). Germline V gene sequence: CDR1 SGHVS, CDR2 FQNEAQ. The length of the CDR3 is 13 residues. V was shortened by 5 bases and J by 8 bases, with 12 bases between the two germline ends. The CDR3 sequence: CASSRTGGEKLFF. In nucleotides, the CDR3 is TGTGCCAGCAGCCGAACGGGGGGAGAAAAACTGTTTTTT. The full variable domain, rest sourced from reference TRBV7-8 and TRBJ1-4, is GAGVSQSPRYKVAKRGQDVALRCDPISGHVSLFWYQQALGQGPEFLTYFQNEAQLDKSGLPSDRFFAERPEGSVSTLKIQRTQQEDSAVYLCASSRTGGEKLFFGSGTQLSVL.

The V and J genes are TRBV5-4 and TRBJ2-5; a weak D match, TRBD2 (6 bases). Trimming removed 4 bases at V and 2 bases at J, with 12 bases between. Germline CDR1 is SGHNT and CDR2 is YYREEE (reference sequence). The CDR3 is 14 residues long. The CDR3 coding sequence is TGTGCCAGCAGCCTCCCCGGGACTCAAGAGACCCAGTACTTC. This codes for CASSLPGTQETQYF.

This clone was counted a single time. The J gene is TRBJ2-7, the V gene TRBV7-6; 13 nucleotides line up with TRBD2. The V gene end was trimmed by 5 bases and the J gene end by 6 bases; junction bases not matched to a gene: 7. The germline CDR1 and CDR2 sequences are SGHVS and FNYEAQ. This CDR3 contains 15 residues. The CDR3 here is CASSQRTSGSLEQYF. CDR3 nucleotide sequence: TGTGCCAGCAGCCAACGGACTAGCGGGAGTCTCGAGCAGTACTTC.

The chain is built from TRBV7-4 and TRBJ1-5, with D uncertain. In germline, CDR1 is SGHVT, CDR2 SQSDAQ. This CDR3 has 16 residues. V was trimmed by 1 base and J by 0 bases, leaving 10 bases between them. CDR3 sequence (DNA): TGTGCCAGCAGCTTAGTAGTAGCCTATAGCAATCAGCCCCAGCATTTT. It encodes CASSLVVAYSNQPQHF. The whole variable domain, remainder taken from reference TRBV7-4 and TRBJ1-5, is GAGVSQSPRYKVAKRGRDVALRCDSISGHVTLYWYRQTLGQGSEVLTYSQSDAQRDKSGRPSGRFSAERPERSVSTLKIQRTEQGDSAVYLCASSLVVAYSNQPQHFGDGTRLSIL.

V is TRBV4-3 and J is TRBJ1-2; TRBD1 matches at 10 bases. The CDR3 contains 17 residues. Germline V CDR1 and CDR2: LGHNA, YSLEER. V lost 3 bases, J lost 4 bases, and 11 bases stayed unmatched. The CDR3: CASSHVVGTGDVYGYTF. CDR3 DNA sequence: TGCGCCAGCAGCCATGTGGTCGGGACAGGGGATGTCTATGGCTACACCTTC.

The rearrangement joins TRBV5-1 to TRBJ1-1, with TRBD1 identical over 7 bases. This CDR3 region has 14 residues. The germline V gene has CDR1 SGHRS and CDR2 YFSETQ. J lost 0 bases, V lost 4 bases, and 3 bases had no gene match. The CDR3 nucleotides are TGCGCCAGCAGCCCGGGACAGATGAACACTGAAGCTTTCTTT. Translating gives CASSPGQMNTEAFF.

The chain couples TRBV3-1 (or the pseudogene TRBV3-2) to TRBJ1-2, with D uncertain. V lost 1 base and J 0 bases, leaving 6 bases between the germline ends. Per the germline V gene, CDR1 is LGHDT and CDR2 is YNNKEL (reference sequence). The CDR3 is 14 amino acids. CDR3 nucleotides: TGTGCCAGCAGCCAAGCCCAGACTAACTATGGCTACACCTTC. Its translation: CASSQAQTNYGYTF.

V usage is TRBV6-1 and J usage is TRBJ1-1; 9 bases fit TRBD1. CDR3 length equals 17 residues. CDR1 is MNHNS, CDR2 SASEGT, per germline. Losses at the gene ends were 4 bases for V and 4 bases for J; bases not matched to a gene: 13. DNA of the CDR3: TGTGCCAGCAGTGCCCAACAGGGGGCGAGTGTGTTCACTGAAGCTTTCTTT. Translated, it gives CASSAQQGASVFTEAFF.

In its sample, this clone was seen a few times. The rearrangement uses TRBV12-3 or TRBV12-4 and TRBJ1-5, with D unresolved. Trimming cost V 7 bases and J 8 bases, with 15 bases left between them. The CDR3 runs to 13 residues. The CDR3 DNA reads as TGTGCCAGCATGCGGGGAGGGTGGGAGCCCCAGCATTTT. Protein sequence: CASMRGGWEPQHF.

This clone was observed once. The V and J genes are TRBV30 and TRBJ1-2; perhaps TRBD1 as D (5 bases). CDR1 and CDR2 from the germline V gene are GTSNPN and SVGIG (reference sequence). The CDR3 spans 13 residues. V lost 7 bases and J 4 bases, leaving 16 bases between the germline ends. Here the CDR3 reads CASSRALLYGYTF. The DNA for the CDR3 is TGTGCCTCGTCCAGGGCCCTACTCTATGGCTACACCTTC.

The rearrangement uses TRBV6-5 and TRBJ1-1, with D possibly matching TRBD1 (5 bases). Germline V gene data show CDR1 as MNHEY and CDR2 as SVGAGI. The CDR3 consists of 14 residues. V lost 5 bases and J lost 5, with 15 bases in between. The CDR3, as DNA: TGTGCCAGCAGTAGGACACTCCGACGGACTGAAGCTTTCTTT. It yields the protein CASSRTLRRTEAFF.

This clone was seen only a few times. The chain uses TRBV6-2 or TRBV6-3 and TRBJ2-2; the D gene is possibly TRBD2 (6 bases). Germline V gene data show CDR1 as MNHEY and CDR2 as SVGEGT. The CDR3 loop spans 21 amino acids. V lost 0 bases and J lost 3, with 26 bases in between. The CDR3 protein is CASSYSILGRAGRTDTGELFF. The CDR3 nucleotides read TGTGCCAGCAGTTACTCGATCTTAGGTCGTGCGGGGAGGACGGACACCGGGGAGCTGTTTTTT.

V usage is TRBV7-9 and J usage is TRBJ2-5; 10 nucleotides match TRBD2. The germline gives CDR1 SEHNR, CDR2 FQNEAQ (reference sequence). The CDR3 contains 16 residues. V lost 6 bases, J lost 2 bases, and 9 bases stayed unmatched. CDR3 protein: CASSPTSGMGQETQYF. As DNA, the CDR3 is TGTGCCAGCAGTCCCACTAGCGGGATGGGACAAGAGACCCAGTACTTC.

This chain connects TRBV5-5 to TRBJ1-6; 7 bases fit TRBD1. Germline-derived CDR1 and CDR2 are SGHKS and YYEKEE (reference sequence). This CDR3 is built from 16 residues. V trimming: 3 bases; J trimming: 4 bases; junction bases outside the gene matches: 7. The CDR3, as DNA: TGTGCCAGCAGCTCCGGACAGGATCTTTATAATTCACCCCTCCACTTT. Its translation: CASSSGQDLYNSPLHF.

J is TRBJ1-2 and V is TRBV5-1; a possible D gene is TRBD1 (5 bases). The V and J ends lost 0 bases and 4 bases respectively, with 10 bases between them. The CDR3 contains 14 residues. Germline V lookup: CDR1 SGHRS, CDR2 YFSETQ. CDR3 DNA: TGCGCCAGCAGCTTGGACGGACAAGTCTATGGCTACACCTTC. It specifies CASSLDGQVYGYTF.